This T cell receptor (beta chain) was recovered during a study of circulating tumor DNA in untreated peripheral T-cell lymphoma. This clone was seen only a few times. Its antigen is currently unknown. TCRdb's copy holds only in-frame clones and misses some; the assay was immunoSEQ multiplex PCR. The table lists 8,000 to 9,000 clones, around four fifths of them singletons. Study-level results: Baseline tissues yielded 86% and baseline serum 65% to 70% tumor-specific clonotype detection.

The sample was tumor tissue. This TCR was recovered from a human donor with peripheral T-cell lymphoma.

As DNA, the CDR3 is TGTGCCAGCAGCCCACTAGTGGGACAGGGGACCTACGAGCAGTACTTC. Protein sequence: CASSPLVGQGTYEQYF. The genes are TRBV14 and TRBJ2-7; 10 bases align to TRBD1. This CDR3 has 16 amino acids. With V trimmed by 4 bases and J by 2 bases, 8 bases remained unmatched. Per the germline V gene, CDR1 is SGHDN and CDR2 is FVKESK.